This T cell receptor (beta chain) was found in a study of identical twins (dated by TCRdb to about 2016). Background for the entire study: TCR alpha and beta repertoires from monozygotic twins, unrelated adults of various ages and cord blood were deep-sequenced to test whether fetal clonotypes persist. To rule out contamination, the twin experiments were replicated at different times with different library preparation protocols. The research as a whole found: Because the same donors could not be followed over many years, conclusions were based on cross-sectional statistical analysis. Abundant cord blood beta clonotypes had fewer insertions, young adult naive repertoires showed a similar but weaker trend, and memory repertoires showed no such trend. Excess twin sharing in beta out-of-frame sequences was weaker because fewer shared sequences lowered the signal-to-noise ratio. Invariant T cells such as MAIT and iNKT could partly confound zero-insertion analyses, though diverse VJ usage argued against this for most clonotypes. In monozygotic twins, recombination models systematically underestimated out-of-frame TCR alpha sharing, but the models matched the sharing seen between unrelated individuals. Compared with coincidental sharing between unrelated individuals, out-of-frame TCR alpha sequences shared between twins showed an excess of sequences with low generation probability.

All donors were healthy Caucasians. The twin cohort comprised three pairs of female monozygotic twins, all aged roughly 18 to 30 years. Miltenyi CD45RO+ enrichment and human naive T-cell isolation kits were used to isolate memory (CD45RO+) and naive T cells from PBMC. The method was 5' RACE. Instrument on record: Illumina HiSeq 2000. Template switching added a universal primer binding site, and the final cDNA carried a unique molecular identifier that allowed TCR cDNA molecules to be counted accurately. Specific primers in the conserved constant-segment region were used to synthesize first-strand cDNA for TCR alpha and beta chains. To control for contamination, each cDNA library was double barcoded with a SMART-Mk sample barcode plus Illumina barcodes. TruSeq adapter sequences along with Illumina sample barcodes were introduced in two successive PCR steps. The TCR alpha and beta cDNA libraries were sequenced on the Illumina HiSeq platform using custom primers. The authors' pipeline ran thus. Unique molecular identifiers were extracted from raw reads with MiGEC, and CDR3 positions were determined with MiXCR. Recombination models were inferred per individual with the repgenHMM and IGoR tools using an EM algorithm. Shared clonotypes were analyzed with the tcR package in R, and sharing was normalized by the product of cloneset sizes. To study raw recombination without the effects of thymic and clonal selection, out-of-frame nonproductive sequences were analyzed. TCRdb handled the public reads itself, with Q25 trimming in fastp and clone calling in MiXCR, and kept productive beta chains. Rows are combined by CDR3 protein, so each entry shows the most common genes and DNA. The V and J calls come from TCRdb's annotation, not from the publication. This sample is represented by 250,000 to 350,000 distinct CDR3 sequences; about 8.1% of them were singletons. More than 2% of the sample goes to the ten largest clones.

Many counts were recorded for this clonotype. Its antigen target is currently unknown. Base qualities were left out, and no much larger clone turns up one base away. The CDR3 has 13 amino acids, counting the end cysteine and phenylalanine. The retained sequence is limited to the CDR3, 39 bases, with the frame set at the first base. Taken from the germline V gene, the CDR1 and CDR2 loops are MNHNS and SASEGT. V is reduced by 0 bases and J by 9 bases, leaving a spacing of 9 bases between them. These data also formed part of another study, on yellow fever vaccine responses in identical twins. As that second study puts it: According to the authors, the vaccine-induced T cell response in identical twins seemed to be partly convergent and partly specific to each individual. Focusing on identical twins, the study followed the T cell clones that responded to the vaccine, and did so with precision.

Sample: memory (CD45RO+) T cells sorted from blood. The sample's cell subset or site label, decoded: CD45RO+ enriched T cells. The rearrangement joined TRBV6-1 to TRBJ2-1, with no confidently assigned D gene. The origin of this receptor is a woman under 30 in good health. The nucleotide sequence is TGTGCCAGCAGTGAAGCGGAGTGGAGTGAGCAGTTCTTC. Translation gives CASSEAEWSEQFF.